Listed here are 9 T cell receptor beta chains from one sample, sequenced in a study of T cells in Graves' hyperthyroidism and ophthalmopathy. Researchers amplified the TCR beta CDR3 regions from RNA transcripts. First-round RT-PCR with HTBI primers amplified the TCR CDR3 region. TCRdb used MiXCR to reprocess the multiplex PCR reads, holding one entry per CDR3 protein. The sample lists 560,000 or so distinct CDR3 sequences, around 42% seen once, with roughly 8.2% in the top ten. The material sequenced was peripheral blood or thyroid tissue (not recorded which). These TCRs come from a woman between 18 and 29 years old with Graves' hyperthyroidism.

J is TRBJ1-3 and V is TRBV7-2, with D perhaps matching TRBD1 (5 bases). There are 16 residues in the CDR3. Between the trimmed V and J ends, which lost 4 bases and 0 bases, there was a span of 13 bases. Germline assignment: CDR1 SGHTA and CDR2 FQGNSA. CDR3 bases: TGTGCCAGCAGCTCAAACGTAGGGGTCTCTGGAAACACCATATATTTT. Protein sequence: CASSSNVGVSGNTIYF.

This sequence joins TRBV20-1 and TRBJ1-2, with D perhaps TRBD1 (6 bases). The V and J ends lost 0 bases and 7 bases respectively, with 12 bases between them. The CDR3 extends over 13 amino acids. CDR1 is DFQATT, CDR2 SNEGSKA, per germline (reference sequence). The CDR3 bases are TGCAGTGCTAGAGATACGACAGGCTCTGGCTACACCTTC. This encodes CSARDTTGSGYTF.

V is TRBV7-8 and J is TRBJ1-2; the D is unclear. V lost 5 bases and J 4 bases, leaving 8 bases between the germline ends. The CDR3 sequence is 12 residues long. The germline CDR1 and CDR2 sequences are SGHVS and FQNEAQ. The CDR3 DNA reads TGTGCCAGCAGCGCTAACACCTATGGCTACACCTTC. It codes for CASSANTYGYTF.

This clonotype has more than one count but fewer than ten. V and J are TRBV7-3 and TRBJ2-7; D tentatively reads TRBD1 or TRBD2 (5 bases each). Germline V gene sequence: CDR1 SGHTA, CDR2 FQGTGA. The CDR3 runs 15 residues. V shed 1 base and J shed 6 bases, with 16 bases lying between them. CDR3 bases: TGTGCCAGCAGCTTAAACTGGGGACCGATCGTCGAGCAGTACTTC. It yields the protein CASSLNWGPIVEQYF.

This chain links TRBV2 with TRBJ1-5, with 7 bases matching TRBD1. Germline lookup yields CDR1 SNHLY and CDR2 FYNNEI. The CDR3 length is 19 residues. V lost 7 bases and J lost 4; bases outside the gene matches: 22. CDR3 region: CASIGSTGQEGTWNQPQHF. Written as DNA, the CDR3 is TGTGCCAGCATCGGCAGCACTGGACAGGAGGGGACGTGGAATCAGCCCCAGCATTTT.

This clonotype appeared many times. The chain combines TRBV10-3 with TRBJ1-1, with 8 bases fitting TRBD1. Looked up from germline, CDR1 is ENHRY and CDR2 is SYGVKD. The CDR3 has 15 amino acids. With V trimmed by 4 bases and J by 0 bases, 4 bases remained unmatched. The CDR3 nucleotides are TGTGCCATCAGTGGACAGGGGCGGATGAACACTGAAGCTTTCTTT. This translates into CAISGQGRMNTEAFF.

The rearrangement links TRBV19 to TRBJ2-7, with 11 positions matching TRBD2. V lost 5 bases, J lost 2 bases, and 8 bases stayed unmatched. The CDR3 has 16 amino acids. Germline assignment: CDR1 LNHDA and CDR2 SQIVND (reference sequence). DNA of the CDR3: TGTGCCAGTAGTTTTCTCCGGACTAGCGGGCCCTACGAGCAGTACTTC. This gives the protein CASSFLRTSGPYEQYF.

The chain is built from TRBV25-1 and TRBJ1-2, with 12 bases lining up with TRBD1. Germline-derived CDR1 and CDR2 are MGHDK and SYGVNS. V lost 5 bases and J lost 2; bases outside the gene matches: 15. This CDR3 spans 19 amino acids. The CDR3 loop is CASSRMVRDRGRVNYGYTF. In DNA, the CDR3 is TGTGCCAGCAGTCGAATGGTCCGGGACAGGGGGCGCGTAAACTATGGCTACACCTTC.

The CDR3 DNA follows: TGCAGCGTTCGGACGGGCTACACTGAAGCTTTCTTT. It yields the protein CSVRTGYTEAFF. This chain links TRBV29-1 with TRBJ1-1; D is unclear. Looked up from germline, CDR1 is SQVTM and CDR2 is ANQGSEA. The ends were cut back, 5 bases at V and 3 bases at J, with 10 bases in the middle. CDR3 size: 12 residues. The full variable domain, its missing parts supplied by reference TRBV29-1 and TRBJ1-1, is SAVISQKPSRDICQRGTSLTIQCQVDSQVTMMFWYRQQPGQSLTLIATANQGSEATYESGFVIDKFPISRPNLTFSTLTVSNMSPEDSSIYLCSVRTGYTEAFFGQGTRLTVV.